This entry is about one T cell receptor beta chain. This record comes from a study of blood T cell repertoires in COVID-19. Study background: Donors in the United States, Italy and Spain gave samples during acute or convalescent COVID-19. T cells, B-cell-depleted T cells, or PBMCs supplied cDNA or gDNA.

Original processing notes: The authors estimated nucleated cell counts from reference gene primer amplification. The protocol was immunoSEQ multiplex PCR, while the TCRdb copy is restricted to in-frame clones and leaves out a portion. V and J calls and clone size come straight from that table; D and trimming were deduced from the DNA. The table lists around 45,000 clones, 60% to 80% of them singletons. V lost 6 bases and J lost 1; bases outside the gene matches: 6. The CDR3 spans 15 residues. CDR1 and CDR2 from the germline V gene are MDHEN and SYDVKM. The sequenced sample consisted of peripheral blood. The rearrangement joins TRBV28 to TRBJ1-1; 9 nucleotides align to TRBD1. This sequence originates from a woman aged 80 or over with acute or convalescent COVID-19. This CDR3 is CASRSLDRGNTEAFF. The CDR3 DNA is TGTGCCAGCAGATCTTTGGACAGGGGGAACACTGAAGCTTTCTTT.